The source of this T cell receptor (beta chain) is a study of T cell repertoires in cytomegalovirus infection. For the study at large: Recently described HLA-C-restricted plus well-studied HLA-B-restricted CMV epitopes were used. CMV infection together with matching HLA type was indicated by public TCR beta signatures.

This clonotype was seen once. The antigen remains unidentified. In TCRdb, the reads were re-called with MiXCR into one record per CDR3 protein. The sample holds roughly 920,000 distinct CDR3 sequences; about 33% are singletons and the top ten take roughly 13%. Germline CDR1 is DFQATT and CDR2 is SNEGSKA (reference sequence). The CDR3 spans 11 residues. The V end lost 5 bases, the J end lost 12 bases, and 14 bases lay between the germline ends. The V call is TRBV20-1, the J call TRBJ2-1; D is uncertain. The input for sequencing was cultured CD8+ T cells from PBMCs, taken from culture after CMV antigen stimulation. This TCR came from a human donor in good health (CMV status not recorded). Some clones in this sample may be carry-over from other donors' samples. CDR3 region: CSAAEPMLQFF. DNA of the CDR3: TGCAGTGCTGCAGAACCCATGTTGCAGTTCTTC.